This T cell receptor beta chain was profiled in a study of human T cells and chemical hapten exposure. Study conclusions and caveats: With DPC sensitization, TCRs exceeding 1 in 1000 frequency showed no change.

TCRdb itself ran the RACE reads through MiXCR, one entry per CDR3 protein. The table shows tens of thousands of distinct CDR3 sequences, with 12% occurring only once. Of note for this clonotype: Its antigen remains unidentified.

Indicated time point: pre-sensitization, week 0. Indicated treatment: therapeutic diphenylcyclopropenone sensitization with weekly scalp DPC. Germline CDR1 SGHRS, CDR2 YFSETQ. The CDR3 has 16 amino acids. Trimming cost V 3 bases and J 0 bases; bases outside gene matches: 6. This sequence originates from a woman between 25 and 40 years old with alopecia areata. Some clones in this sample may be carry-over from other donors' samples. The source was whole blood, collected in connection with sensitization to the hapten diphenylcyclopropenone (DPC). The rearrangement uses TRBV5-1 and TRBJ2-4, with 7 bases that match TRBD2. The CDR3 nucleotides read TGCGCCAGCAGCTCCTCAGCGGGAATAGCCAAAAACATTCAGTACTTC. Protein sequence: CASSSSAGIAKNIQYF.